This T cell receptor beta chain was profiled in a study of blood T cell repertoires in COVID-19. Study-level background: Acute and convalescent COVID-19 samples came from the United States, Italy and Spain. Nucleic acid was either cDNA or gDNA, and it came from T cells, B-cell-depleted T cells, or PBMCs.

This clone was picked up a small number of times. From germline, CDR1 is SGHAT and CDR2 FQNNGV. There are 17 residues in the CDR3. Trimming pared 2 bases from V and 6 bases from J, leaving 20 bases between. Participants were aged roughly 18 to 89 years from around 26 US areas. Two negative PCRs, clearance, or symptom resolution had been documented for recovered Cohort 3 donors. Data came from immunoSEQ multiplex PCR; TCRdb stores just in-frame clones and leaves some out. The table has a few hundred thousand clones, approximately 84% seen once. The chain couples TRBV11-2 to TRBJ2-1; tentatively, D is TRBD2 (5 bases). This clonotype originated in a man aged 30-40 years who had recovered from COVID-19. Sequencing used PBMCs or T cells enriched from blood (not recorded which). The CDR3 sequence: CASSLRFDFGRPNEQFF. DNA of the CDR3: TGTGCCAGCAGCTTAAGATTCGACTTTGGGAGACCCAATGAGCAGTTCTTC.